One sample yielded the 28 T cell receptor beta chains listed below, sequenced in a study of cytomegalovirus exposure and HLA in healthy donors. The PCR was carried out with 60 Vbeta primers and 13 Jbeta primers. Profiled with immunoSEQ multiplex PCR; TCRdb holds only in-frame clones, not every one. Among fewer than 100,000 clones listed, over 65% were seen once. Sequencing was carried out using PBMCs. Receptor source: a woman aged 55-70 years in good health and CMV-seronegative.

This chain's CDR3 is CASSELLAGDIQYF. The CDR3 nucleotides are TGTGCCAGCAGTGAATTGCTAGCGGGGGACATTCAGTACTTC. This chain uses TRBV6-1 with TRBJ2-4; 10 nucleotides match TRBD2. V lost 2 bases to trimming and J lost 8 bases; unmatched junction nucleotides: 3. The germline CDR1 and CDR2 sequences are MNHNS and SASEGT. CDR3 length: 14 amino acids.

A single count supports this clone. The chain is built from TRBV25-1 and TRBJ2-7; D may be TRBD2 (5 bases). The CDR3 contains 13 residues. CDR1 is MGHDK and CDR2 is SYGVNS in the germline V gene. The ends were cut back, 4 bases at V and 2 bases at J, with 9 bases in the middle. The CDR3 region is CASSAAGTYEQYF. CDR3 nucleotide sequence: TGTGCCAGCAGTGCGGCCGGGACCTACGAGCAGTACTTC.

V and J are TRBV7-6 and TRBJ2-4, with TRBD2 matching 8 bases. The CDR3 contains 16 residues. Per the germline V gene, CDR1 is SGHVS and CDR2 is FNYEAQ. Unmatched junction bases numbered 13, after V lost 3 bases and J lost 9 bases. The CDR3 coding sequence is TGTGCCAGCAGCTTTAGCCCGGGAGGGGATAAGGTCATTCAGTACTTC. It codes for CASSFSPGGDKVIQYF.

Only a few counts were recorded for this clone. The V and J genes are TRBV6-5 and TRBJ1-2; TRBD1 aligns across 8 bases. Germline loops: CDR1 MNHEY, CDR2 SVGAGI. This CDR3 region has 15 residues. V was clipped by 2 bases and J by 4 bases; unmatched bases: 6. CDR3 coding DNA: TGTGCCAGCAGTTACGGACAGGGAGCTACCTATGGCTACACCTTC. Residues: CASSYGQGATYGYTF.

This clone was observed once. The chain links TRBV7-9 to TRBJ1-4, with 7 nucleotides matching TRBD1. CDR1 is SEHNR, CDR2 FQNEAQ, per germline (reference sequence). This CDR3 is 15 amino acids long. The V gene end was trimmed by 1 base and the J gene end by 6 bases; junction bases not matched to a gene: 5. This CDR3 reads CASSLGQGGDEKLFF. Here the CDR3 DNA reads TGTGCCAGCAGCTTAGGACAGGGAGGAGATGAAAAACTGTTTTTT.

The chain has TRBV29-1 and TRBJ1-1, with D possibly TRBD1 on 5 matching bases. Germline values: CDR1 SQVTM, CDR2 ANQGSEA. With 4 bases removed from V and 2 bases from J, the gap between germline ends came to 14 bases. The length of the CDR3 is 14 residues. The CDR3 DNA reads TGCAGCGTTGTCGGGGGGGGAGGAAACACTGAAGCTTTCTTT. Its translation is CSVVGGGGNTEAFF.

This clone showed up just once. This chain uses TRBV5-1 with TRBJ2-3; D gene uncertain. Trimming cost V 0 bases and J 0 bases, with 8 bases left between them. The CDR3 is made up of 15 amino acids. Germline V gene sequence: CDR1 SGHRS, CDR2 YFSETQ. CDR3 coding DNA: TGCGCCAGCAGCTTGGTAGCCACTAGCACAGATACGCAGTATTTT. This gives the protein CASSLVATSTDTQYF.

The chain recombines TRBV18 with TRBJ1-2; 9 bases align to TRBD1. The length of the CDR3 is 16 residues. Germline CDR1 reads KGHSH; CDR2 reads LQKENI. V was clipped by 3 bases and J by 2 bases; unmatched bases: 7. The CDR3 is CASSPLRTGENYGYTF. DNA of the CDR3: TGTGCCAGCTCACCCTTACGGACAGGGGAGAACTATGGCTACACCTTC.

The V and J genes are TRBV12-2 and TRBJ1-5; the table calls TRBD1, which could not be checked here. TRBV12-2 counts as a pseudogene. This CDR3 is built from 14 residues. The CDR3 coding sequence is TGTGCGAAAGCGAAGGACAGGGAAAATCAGCCCCAGCATTTT. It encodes CAKAKDRENQPQHF.

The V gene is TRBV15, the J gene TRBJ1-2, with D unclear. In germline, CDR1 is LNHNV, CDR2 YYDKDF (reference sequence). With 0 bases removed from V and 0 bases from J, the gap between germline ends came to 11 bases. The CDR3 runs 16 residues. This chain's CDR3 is CATSRDLAVPNYGYTF. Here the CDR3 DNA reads TGTGCCACCAGCAGAGATCTGGCAGTACCTAACTATGGCTACACCTTC.

The CDR3 nucleotides are TGTGCCAGCAGCGTCGCGGGGGGGCCCCAAGAGACCCAGTACTTC. Amino acid sequence: CASSVAGGPQETQYF. The J gene is TRBJ2-5, the V gene TRBV7-7; the match to TRBD2 covers 9 bases. The CDR3 loop spans 15 amino acids. The V and J ends lost 5 bases and 1 base, in that order; junction bases with no gene match: 5. Germline CDR1 is SSHAT and CDR2 is FNYEAQ (reference sequence).

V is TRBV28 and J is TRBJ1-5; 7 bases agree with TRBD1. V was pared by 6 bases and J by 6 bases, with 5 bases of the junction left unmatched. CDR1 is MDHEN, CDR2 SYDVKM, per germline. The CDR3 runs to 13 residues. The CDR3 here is CASRQGGSQPQHF. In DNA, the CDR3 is TGTGCCAGCAGGCAGGGGGGATCTCAGCCCCAGCATTTT.

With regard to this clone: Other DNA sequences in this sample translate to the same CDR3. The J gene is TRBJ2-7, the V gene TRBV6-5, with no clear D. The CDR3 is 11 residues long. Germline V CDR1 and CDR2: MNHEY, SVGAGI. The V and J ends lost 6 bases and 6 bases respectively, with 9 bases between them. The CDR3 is CASSRSGEQYF. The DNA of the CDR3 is TGTGCCAGCAGCCGCTCCGGCGAGCAGTACTTC.

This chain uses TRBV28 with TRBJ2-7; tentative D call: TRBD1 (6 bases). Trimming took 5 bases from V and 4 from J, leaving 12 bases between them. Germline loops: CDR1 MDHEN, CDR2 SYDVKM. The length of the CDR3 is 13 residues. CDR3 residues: CASSVGQLYEQYF. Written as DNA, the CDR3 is TGTGCCAGCAGTGTAGGACAGTTGTACGAGCAGTACTTC.

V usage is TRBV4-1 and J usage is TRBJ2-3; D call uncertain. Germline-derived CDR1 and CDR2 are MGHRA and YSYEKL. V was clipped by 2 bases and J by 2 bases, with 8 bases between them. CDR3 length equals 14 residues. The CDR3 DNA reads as TGCGCCAGCAGCCAAAGTCCTAACACAGATACGCAGTATTTT. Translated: CASSQSPNTDTQYF.

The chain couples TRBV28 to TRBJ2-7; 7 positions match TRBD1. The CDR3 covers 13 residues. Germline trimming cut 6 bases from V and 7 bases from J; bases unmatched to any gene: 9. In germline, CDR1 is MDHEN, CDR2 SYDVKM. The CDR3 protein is CASSLTGAGEQYF. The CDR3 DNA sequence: TGTGCCAGCAGCTTAACAGGGGCTGGGGAGCAGTACTTC. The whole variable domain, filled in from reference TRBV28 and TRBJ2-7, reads DVKVTQSSRYLVKRTGEKVFLECVQDMDHENMFWYRQDPGLGLRLIYFSYDVKMKEKGDIPEGYSVSREKKERFSLILESASTNQTSMYLCASSLTGAGEQYFGPGTRLTVT.

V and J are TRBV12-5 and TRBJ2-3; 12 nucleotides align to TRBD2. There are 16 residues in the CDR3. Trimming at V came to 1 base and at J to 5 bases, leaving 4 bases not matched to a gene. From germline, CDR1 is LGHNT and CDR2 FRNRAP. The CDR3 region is CASGLGLAGGLDTQYF. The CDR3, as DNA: TGTGCTAGTGGTTTGGGGCTAGCGGGGGGGCTAGATACGCAGTATTTT.

The CDR3 loop reads CASSIGTQGHTEAFF. As DNA, the CDR3 is TGTGCCAGTAGTATAGGAACACAGGGGCACACTGAAGCTTTCTTT. V usage is TRBV19 and J usage is TRBJ1-1; 7 nucleotides agree with TRBD1. Per germline, CDR1 LNHDA and CDR2 SQIVND (reference sequence). The junction had 5 bases not matched to a gene; V was cut back by 1 base and J by 3 bases. The CDR3 totals 15 residues.

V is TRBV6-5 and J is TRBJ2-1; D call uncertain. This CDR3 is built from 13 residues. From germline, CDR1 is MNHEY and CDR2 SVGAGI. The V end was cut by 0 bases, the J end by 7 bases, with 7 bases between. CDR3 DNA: TGTGCCAGCAGTTACTCGAATCGGAATGAGCAGTTCTTC. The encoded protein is CASSYSNRNEQFF.

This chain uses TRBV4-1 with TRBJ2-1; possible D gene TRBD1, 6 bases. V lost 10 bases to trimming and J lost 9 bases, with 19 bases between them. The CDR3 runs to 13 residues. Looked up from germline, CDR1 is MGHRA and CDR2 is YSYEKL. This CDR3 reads CATTGPESGEQFF. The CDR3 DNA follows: TGCGCCACCACAGGGCCCGAGTCCGGTGAGCAGTTCTTC.

The CDR3 protein is CAWSGGAYNEQFF. The CDR3 DNA sequence: TGTGCCTGGAGCGGAGGGGCCTACAATGAGCAGTTCTTC. The V call is TRBV30, the J call TRBJ2-1; the D gene is possibly TRBD2 (6 bases). Germline-derived CDR1 and CDR2 are GTSNPN and SVGIG (reference sequence). The CDR3 loop spans 13 amino acids. V lost 3 bases and J lost 2, with 8 bases in between.

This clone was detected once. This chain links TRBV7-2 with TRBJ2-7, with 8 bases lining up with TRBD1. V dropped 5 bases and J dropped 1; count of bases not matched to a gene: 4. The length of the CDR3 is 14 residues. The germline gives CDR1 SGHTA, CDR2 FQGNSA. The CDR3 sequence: CASSPGTGSYEQYF. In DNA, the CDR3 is TGTGCCAGCAGCCCCGGGACAGGATCCTACGAGCAGTACTTC.

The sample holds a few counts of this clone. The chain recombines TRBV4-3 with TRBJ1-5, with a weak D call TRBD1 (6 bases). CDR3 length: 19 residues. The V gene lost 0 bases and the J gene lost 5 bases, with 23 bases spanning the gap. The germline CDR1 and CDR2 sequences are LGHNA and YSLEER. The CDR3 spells CASSQDLPLGGEVHQPQHF. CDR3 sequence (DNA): TGCGCCAGCAGCCAAGATCTCCCCTTAGGGGGGGAAGTGCATCAGCCCCAGCATTTT.

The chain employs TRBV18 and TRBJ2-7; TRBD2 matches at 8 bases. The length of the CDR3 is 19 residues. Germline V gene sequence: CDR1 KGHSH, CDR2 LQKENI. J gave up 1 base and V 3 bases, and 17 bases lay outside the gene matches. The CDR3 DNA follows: TGTGCCAGCTCACCCGGACCCAACTCAGCGAGCGGGAGTTCCTACGAGCAGTACTTC. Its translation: CASSPGPNSASGSSYEQYF.

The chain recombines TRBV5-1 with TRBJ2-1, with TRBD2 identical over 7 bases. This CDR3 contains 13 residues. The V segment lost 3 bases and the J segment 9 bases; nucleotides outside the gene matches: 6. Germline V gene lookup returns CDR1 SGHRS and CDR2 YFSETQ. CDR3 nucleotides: TGCGCCAGCAGCTCGTGGGGGGGAAGTGAGCAGTTCTTC. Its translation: CASSSWGGSEQFF.

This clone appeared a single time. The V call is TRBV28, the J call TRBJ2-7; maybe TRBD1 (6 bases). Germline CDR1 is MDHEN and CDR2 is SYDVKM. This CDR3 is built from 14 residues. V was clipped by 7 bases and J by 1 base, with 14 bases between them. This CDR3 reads CASTLTGSSYEQYF. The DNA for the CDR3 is TGTGCCAGCACCCTGACAGGAAGTTCCTACGAGCAGTACTTC.

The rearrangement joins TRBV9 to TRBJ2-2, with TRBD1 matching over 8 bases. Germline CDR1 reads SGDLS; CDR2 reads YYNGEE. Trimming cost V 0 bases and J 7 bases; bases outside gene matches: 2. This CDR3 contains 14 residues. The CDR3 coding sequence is TGTGCCAGCAGCGTAGGGGGGACAGGCGGGGAGCTGTTTTTT. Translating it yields CASSVGGTGGELFF.

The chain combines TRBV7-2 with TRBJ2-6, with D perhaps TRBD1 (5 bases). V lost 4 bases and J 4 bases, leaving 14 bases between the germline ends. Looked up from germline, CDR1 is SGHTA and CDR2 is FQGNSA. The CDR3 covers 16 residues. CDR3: CASSSTVPLGANVLTF. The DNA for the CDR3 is TGTGCCAGCAGCTCGACAGTGCCCTTGGGGGCCAACGTCCTGACTTTC.